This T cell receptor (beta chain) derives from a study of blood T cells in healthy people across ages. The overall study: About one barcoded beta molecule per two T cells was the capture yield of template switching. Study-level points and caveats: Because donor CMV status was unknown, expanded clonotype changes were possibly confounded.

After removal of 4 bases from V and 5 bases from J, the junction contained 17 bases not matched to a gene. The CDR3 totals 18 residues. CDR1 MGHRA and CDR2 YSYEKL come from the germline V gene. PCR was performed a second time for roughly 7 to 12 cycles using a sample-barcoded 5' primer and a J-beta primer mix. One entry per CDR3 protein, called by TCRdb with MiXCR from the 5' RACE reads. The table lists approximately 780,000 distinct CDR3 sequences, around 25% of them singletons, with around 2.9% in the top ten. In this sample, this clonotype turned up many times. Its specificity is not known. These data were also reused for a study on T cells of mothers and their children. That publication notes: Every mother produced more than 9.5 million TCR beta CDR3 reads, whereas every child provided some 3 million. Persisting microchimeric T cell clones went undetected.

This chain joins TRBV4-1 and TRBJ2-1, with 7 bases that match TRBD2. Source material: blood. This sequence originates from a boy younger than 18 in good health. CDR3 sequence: CASSPLFTPGGSNNEQFF. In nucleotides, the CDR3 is TGCGCCAGCAGCCCTCTCTTTACTCCGGGGGGATCGAACAATGAGCAGTTCTTC.